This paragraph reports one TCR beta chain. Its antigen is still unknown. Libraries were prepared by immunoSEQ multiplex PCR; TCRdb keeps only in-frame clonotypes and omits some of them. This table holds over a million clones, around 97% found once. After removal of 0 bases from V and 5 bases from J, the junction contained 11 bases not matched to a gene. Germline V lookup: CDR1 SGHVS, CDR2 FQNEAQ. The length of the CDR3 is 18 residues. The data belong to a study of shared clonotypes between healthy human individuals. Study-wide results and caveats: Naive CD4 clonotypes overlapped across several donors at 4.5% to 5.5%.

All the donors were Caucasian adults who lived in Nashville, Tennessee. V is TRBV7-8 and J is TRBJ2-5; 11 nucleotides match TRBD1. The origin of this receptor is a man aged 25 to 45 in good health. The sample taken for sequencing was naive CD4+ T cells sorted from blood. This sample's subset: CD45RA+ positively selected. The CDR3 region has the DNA TGTGCCAGCAGCTTAGCGTGGAGGACAGGGGGCCAGGTGGAGACCCAGTACTTC. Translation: CASSLAWRTGGQVETQYF.